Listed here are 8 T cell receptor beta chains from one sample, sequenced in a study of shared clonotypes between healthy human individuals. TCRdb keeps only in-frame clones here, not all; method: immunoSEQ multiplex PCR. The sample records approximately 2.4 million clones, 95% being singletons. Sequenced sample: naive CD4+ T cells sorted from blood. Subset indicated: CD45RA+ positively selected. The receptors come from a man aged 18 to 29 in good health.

CDR3 nucleotide sequence: TGTGCCAGCAGTCTAGACAGGGCGGCTGAAGCTTTCTTT. It encodes CASSLDRAAEAFF. This sequence joins TRBV2 and TRBJ1-1, with 7 bases matching TRBD1. CDR1 and CDR2 (germline): SNHLY, FYNNEI. With 5 bases clipped from V and 6 bases from J, the junction kept 6 bases outside the gene matches. This CDR3 comprises 13 residues.

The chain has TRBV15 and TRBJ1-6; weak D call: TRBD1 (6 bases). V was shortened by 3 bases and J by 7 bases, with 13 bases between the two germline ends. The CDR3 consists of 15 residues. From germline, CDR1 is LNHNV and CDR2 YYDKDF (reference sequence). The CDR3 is CATSSETGSNSPLHF. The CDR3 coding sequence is TGTGCCACCAGCAGTGAAACAGGGTCGAATTCACCCCTCCACTTT.

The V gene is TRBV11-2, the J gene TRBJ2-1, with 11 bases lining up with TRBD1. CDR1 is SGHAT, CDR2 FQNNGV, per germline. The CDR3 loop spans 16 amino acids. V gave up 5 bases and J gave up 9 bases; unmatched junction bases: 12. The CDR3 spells CASSPRTGGVISEQFF. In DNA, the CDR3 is TGTGCCAGCAGCCCCCGGACAGGGGGCGTTATCAGTGAGCAGTTCTTC.

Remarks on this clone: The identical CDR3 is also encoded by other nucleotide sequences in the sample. This CDR3 is CASSYSRQAYEQYF. The CDR3 DNA is TGTGCCAGCAGTTACTCGAGGCAGGCCTACGAGCAGTACTTC. J is TRBJ2-7 and V is TRBV6-5, with D unresolved. CDR1 is MNHEY, CDR2 SVGAGI, per germline. V lost 0 bases to trimming and J lost 2 bases, with 8 bases between them. This CDR3 has 14 residues.

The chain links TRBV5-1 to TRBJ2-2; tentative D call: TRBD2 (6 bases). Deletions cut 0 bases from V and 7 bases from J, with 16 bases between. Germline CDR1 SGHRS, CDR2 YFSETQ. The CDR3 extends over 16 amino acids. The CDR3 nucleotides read TGCGCCAGCAGCTTGGCCCCGACTAGTACAGGCGGGGAGCTGTTTTTT. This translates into CASSLAPTSTGGELFF.

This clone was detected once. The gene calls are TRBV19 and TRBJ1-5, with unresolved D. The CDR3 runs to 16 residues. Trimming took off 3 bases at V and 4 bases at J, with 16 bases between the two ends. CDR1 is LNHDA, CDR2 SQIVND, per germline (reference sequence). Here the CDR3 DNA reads TGTGCCAGTAGTATTGAGGGAGGGATAGGTAATCAGCCCCAGCATTTT. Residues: CASSIEGGIGNQPQHF.

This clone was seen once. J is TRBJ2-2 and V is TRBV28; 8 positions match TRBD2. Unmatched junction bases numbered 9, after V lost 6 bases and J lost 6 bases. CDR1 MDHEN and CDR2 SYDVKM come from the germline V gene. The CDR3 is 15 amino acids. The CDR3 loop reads CASSLSGTSPGELFF. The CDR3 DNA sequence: TGTGCCAGCAGCCTCTCCGGGACTAGTCCCGGGGAGCTGTTTTTT.

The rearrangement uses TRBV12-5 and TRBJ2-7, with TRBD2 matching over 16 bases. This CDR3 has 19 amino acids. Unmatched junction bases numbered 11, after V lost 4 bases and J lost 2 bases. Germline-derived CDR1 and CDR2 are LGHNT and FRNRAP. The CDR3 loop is CASGSAGTSGGARTYEQYF. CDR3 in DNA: TGTGCTAGTGGTTCGGCTGGGACTAGCGGGGGGGCCAGGACCTACGAGCAGTACTTC.